What follows are 19 T cell receptor beta chains derived from one specimen sequenced in a study of T cell responses to AZD1222 COVID-19 vaccine. The protocol was immunoSEQ multiplex PCR, while the TCRdb copy is restricted to in-frame clones and leaves out a portion. Of tens of thousands of clones listed, 84% are singletons. Material: peripheral blood, obtained on day 0 of AZD1222 vaccination. Receptors originate from an adult in good health.

The chain has TRBV9 and TRBJ2-5; D gene ambiguous. Germline CDR1 and CDR2: SGDLS and YYNGEE. The CDR3 consists of 13 residues. V was clipped by 5 bases and J by 0 bases, with 8 bases between them. The CDR3 region is CASSPRYQETQYF. The CDR3 nucleotides are TGTGCCAGCAGTCCGCGGTACCAAGAGACCCAGTACTTC. Based on the CDR3 plus reference TRBV9 and TRBJ2-5, the full variable domain is DSGVTQTPKHLITATGQRVTLRCSPRSGDLSVYWYQQSLDQGLQFLIQYYNGEERAKGNILERFSAQQFPDLHSELNLSSLELGDSALYFCASSPRYQETQYFGPGTRLLVL.

This chain uses TRBV3-1 (or the pseudogene TRBV3-2) with TRBJ2-7; D may be TRBD2 (5 bases). Germline loops: CDR1 LGHDT, CDR2 YNNKEL (reference sequence). Between the trimmed V and J ends, which lost 4 bases and 0 bases, there was a span of 13 bases. There are 15 residues in the CDR3. In DNA, the CDR3 is TGTGCCAGCAGCCGGCCGGGTACTAGCTCCTACGAGCAGTACTTC. Translation gives CASSRPGTSSYEQYF.

Concerning this clone: Other DNA sequences of this sample code for an identical CDR3. The rearrangement joins TRBV2 to TRBJ1-1; no reliable D call. This CDR3 has 11 amino acids. Per germline, CDR1 SNHLY and CDR2 FYNNEI. Between the trimmed V and J ends, which lost 6 bases and 5 bases, there was a span of 7 bases. The CDR3, as DNA: TGTGCCAGCAGCGGACGGACTGAAGCTTTCTTT. Translated: CASSGRTEAFF. Filled out from reference TRBV2 and TRBJ1-1, the complete variable domain reads EPEVTQTPSHQVTQMGQEVILRCVPISNHLYFYWYRQILGQKVEFLVSFYNNEISEKSEIFDDQFSVERPDGSNFTLKIRSTKLEDSAMYFCASSGRTEAFFGQGTRLTVV.

This rearrangement joins TRBV4-2 to TRBJ1-2; D perhaps matches TRBD1 (6 bases). The V end was cut by 1 base, the J end by 6 bases, with 15 bases between. CDR3 size: 15 residues. CDR1 and CDR2 from the germline V gene are LGHNA and YNFKEQ. The CDR3 coding sequence is TGTGCCAGCAGCCAAGCGGGAGACAGGATGGATGGCTACACCTTC. Protein: CASSQAGDRMDGYTF.

The chain links TRBV11-2 to TRBJ1-2; 7 bases match TRBD1. The CDR3 covers 15 residues. Germline values: CDR1 SGHAT, CDR2 FQNNGV. After removal of 1 base from V and 4 bases from J, the junction contained 6 bases not matched to a gene. CDR3 protein: CASSLVAGGSYGYTF. The CDR3 DNA reads TGTGCCAGCAGCTTAGTGGCAGGGGGTAGCTATGGCTACACCTTC.

This clone was seen just once. V usage is TRBV11-2 and J usage is TRBJ2-7; maybe TRBD2 (5 bases). The germline V gene encodes CDR1 SGHAT and CDR2 FQNNGV. CDR3 size: 12 residues. V lost 4 bases and J lost 3, with 7 bases in between. The CDR3 DNA is TGTGCCAGCAGCTCCGCGGGCTACGAGCAGTACTTC. Translated: CASSSAGYEQYF.

The chain carries TRBV4-3 and TRBJ2-1; D is tentatively TRBD1 or TRBD2 (5 bases each). V was shortened by 0 bases and J by 8 bases, with 14 bases between the two germline ends. The CDR3 has 15 amino acids. CDR1 and CDR2 from the germline V gene are LGHNA and YSLEER. This CDR3 reads CASSQDRSGRDEQFF. In DNA form, the CDR3 reads TGCGCCAGCAGCCAAGATCGGTCAGGGCGGGATGAGCAGTTCTTC.

The CDR3: CASRNNMNSEQFF. CDR3 DNA: TGTGCCAGCAGGAATAACATGAACAGTGAGCAGTTCTTC. J is TRBJ2-1 and V is TRBV2; D is unclear. The V end was cut by 6 bases, the J end by 9 bases, with 15 bases between. The CDR3 runs to 13 residues. The germline V gene has CDR1 SNHLY and CDR2 FYNNEI.

The chain joins TRBV28 to TRBJ1-3, with 7 bases matching TRBD1. CDR3 size: 16 residues. Germline CDR1 and CDR2: MDHEN and SYDVKM. Germline trimming cut 5 bases from V and 0 bases from J; bases unmatched to any gene: 7. CDR3 DNA: TGTGCCAGCAGTCAGGGACAGCCGAGCTCTGGAAACACCATATATTTT. Translated, it gives CASSQGQPSSGNTIYF.

This rearrangement joins TRBV2 to TRBJ1-2, with a possible D match to TRBD1 (6 bases). The germline V gene has CDR1 SNHLY and CDR2 FYNNEI. V dropped 7 bases and J dropped 4 bases, with 13 bases sitting between them. This CDR3 spans 13 amino acids. The CDR3 DNA sequence: TGTGCCAGCATCTTCGACAGGACCTATGGCTACACCTTC. Its translation is CASIFDRTYGYTF.

J is TRBJ1-4 and V is TRBV6-1; TRBD1 is a possible D gene (5 bases). Per the germline V gene, CDR1 is MNHNS and CDR2 is SASEGT. V lost 1 base and J 7 bases, leaving 16 bases between the germline ends. The CDR3 spans 16 residues. The CDR3 spells CASSEDGGTQTEKLFF. In nucleotides, the CDR3 is TGTGCCAGCAGTGAAGATGGGGGGACCCAAACTGAAAAACTGTTTTTT.

The V gene is TRBV19, the J gene TRBJ2-1, with 11 positions matching TRBD1. This CDR3 has 16 amino acids. CDR1 and CDR2 (germline): LNHDA, SQIVND (reference sequence). The trim removed 4 bases at V and 2 bases at J, leaving 4 bases unmatched. CDR3 amino acids: CASSTDRGPTYNEQFF. CDR3 DNA: TGTGCCAGTAGTACGGACAGGGGGCCCACCTACAATGAGCAGTTCTTC.

A single count supports this clone. This rearrangement joins TRBV4-1 to TRBJ1-2; D gene uncertain. The CDR3 contains 14 residues. V shed 4 bases and J shed 0 bases, with 9 bases lying between them. Per germline, CDR1 MGHRA and CDR2 YSYEKL. The CDR3 DNA reads TGCGCCAGCAGCCCGACCTCTCCTAACTATGGCTACACCTTC. Amino acid sequence: CASSPTSPNYGYTF.

The chain uses TRBV5-6 and TRBJ2-7; D unclear. Germline values: CDR1 SGHDT, CDR2 YYEEEE. The length of the CDR3 is 15 residues. V gave up 0 bases and J gave up 4 bases, with 14 bases separating them. CDR3 in amino acids: CASSLAPGRSYEQYF. The CDR3, as DNA: TGTGCCAGCAGCTTGGCCCCAGGCCGGAGTTACGAGCAGTACTTC.

This rearrangement joins TRBV30 to TRBJ1-6; possibly TRBD1 for D (6 bases). The CDR3 length is 16 residues. V lost 0 bases, J lost 9 bases, and 18 bases lay in between. Germline CDR1 reads GTSNPN; CDR2 reads SVGIG (reference sequence). CDR3 nucleotide sequence: TGTGCCTGGAGTGTACAAGGGGGTTTATTAGGTTCACCCCTCCACTTT. This encodes CAWSVQGGLLGSPLHF.

CDR3 residues: CASSFYSRDTEAFF. The DNA for the CDR3 is TGCGCCAGCAGCTTTTACAGCCGTGACACTGAAGCTTTCTTT. The chain links TRBV5-1 to TRBJ1-1; D is unresolved. The CDR3 length is 14 residues. Germline CDR1 and CDR2: SGHRS and YFSETQ. Trimming shortened V by 2 bases and J by 3 bases, and 11 bases separated the two germline ends. Filled out from reference TRBV5-1 and TRBJ1-1, the complete variable domain reads KAGVTQTPRYLIKTRGQQVTLSCSPISGHRSVSWYQQTPGQGLQFLFEYFSETQRNKGNFPGRFSGRQFSNSRSEMNVSTLELGDSALYLCASSFYSRDTEAFFGQGTRLTVV.

This clone was seen only a few times. This chain joins TRBV4-3 and TRBJ1-6, with a possible D match to TRBD1 (5 bases). This CDR3 has 17 amino acids. Trimming left V 0 bases short and J 0 bases short, with 9 bases between. Germline CDR1 and CDR2: LGHNA and YSLEER. The CDR3 sequence: CASSQDDRGSYNSPLHF. As DNA, the CDR3 is TGCGCCAGCAGCCAAGATGACAGAGGCTCCTATAATTCACCCCTCCACTTT.

This clone came up a few times. J is TRBJ1-1 and V is TRBV6-2 or TRBV6-3; unclear D gene. The CDR3 sequence is 14 residues long. Germline V gives CDR1 MNHEY, CDR2 SVGEGT. Deletions cut 1 base from V and 1 base from J, with 7 bases between. CDR3 DNA sequence: TGTGCCAGCAGTTACTTAGGAGGGAACACTGAAGCTTTCTTT. This translates into CASSYLGGNTEAFF.

The chain uses TRBV28 and TRBJ1-5, with no clear D. CDR1 and CDR2 from the germline V gene are MDHEN and SYDVKM. This CDR3 has 13 amino acids. Trimming shortened V by 4 bases and J by 6 bases, and 10 bases separated the two germline ends. In nucleotides, the CDR3 is TGTGCCAGCAGTTCTCGAATCCGTCAGCCCCAGCATTTT. Translating gives CASSSRIRQPQHF.